This entry features one T cell receptor beta chain sequence. Antigen: not known. This specimen belongs to a study of beta chain features in type 1 diabetes. The entirety of the isolated RNA underwent reverse transcription, so expressed TCRB transcripts were sequenced. Assay: immunoSEQ multiplex PCR; the TCRdb copy retains only in-frame clones and omits some. The table lists hundreds of thousands of clones, around an eighth of them singletons. A CD45RO/CCR7/CD25/CD127/CD95/CD27 panel sorted naive, central memory, regulatory and stem cell-like memory CD4+ cells. General study points: Among patients with Type 1 diabetes, TCRB CDR3s were moderately but significantly shorter in every one of the four CD4+ subsets.

The CDR3 extends over 11 amino acids. V was clipped by 6 bases and J by 5 bases, with 11 bases between them. The germline V gene encodes CDR1 DFQATT and CDR2 SNEGSKA (reference sequence). The TCR originated in a young man with type 1 diabetes. Sequencing used naive CD4+ T cells from blood. The chain has TRBV20-1 and TRBJ2-7; D may be TRBD2 (5 bases). This chain's CDR3 is CSAERGNEQYF. The DNA of the CDR3 is TGCAGTGCCGAGAGAGGGAACGAGCAGTACTTC.